The rows below give T cell receptor beta chains drawn from one sample of a study of beta chain features in type 1 diabetes. Sequencing used immunoSEQ multiplex PCR; TCRdb keeps in-frame clones, though not all of them. The top ten hold about 0.089% of the sample, which has 150,000 to 200,000 clones, 50% to 70% seen once. The sample taken for sequencing was naive CD4+ T cells from blood. These receptors all come from a man aged 25-45 years with type 1 diabetes. CDR3s include the opening cysteine and the closing phenylalanine or tryptophan. The order of the fields is V gene, J gene, CDR3 protein.

V gene: TRBV30; J gene: TRBJ1-2; CDR3 protein: CAWSVNSGYTF
V gene: TRBV29-1; J gene: TRBJ1-3; CDR3 protein: CSVAGAGGNTIYF
V gene: TRBV7-2; J gene: TRBJ2-1; CDR3 protein: CARRGQGFNEQFF
V gene: TRBV28; J gene: TRBJ1-6; CDR3 protein: CASSLPQGIHSPLHF
V gene: TRBV5-1; J gene: TRBJ2-3; CDR3 protein: CASSPGLAGSTDTQYF
V gene: TRBV7-9; J gene: TRBJ2-5; CDR3 protein: CASSSPDRGTETQYF
V gene: TRBV27; J gene: TRBJ2-3; CDR3 protein: CASSLLPKDTQYF
V gene: TRBV29-1; J gene: TRBJ2-5; CDR3 protein: CSALRTGQETQYF
V gene: TRBV6-5; J gene: TRBJ1-6; CDR3 protein: CASSTSDNTGAPLHF
V gene: TRBV5-4; J gene: TRBJ2-7; CDR3 protein: CASSLDHEQYF
V gene: TRBV29-1; J gene: TRBJ2-2; CDR3 protein: CSVGQLTGELFF
V gene: TRBV27; J gene: TRBJ2-7; CDR3 protein: CASSRWADSSYEQYF
V gene: TRBV7-9; J gene: TRBJ2-7; CDR3 protein: CASSSRDLQYF
V gene: TRBV5-1; J gene: TRBJ2-3; CDR3 protein: CASSLLGDSTDTQYF
V gene: TRBV23-1; J gene: TRBJ2-7; CDR3 protein: CASSQRRGSSYEQYF
V gene: TRBV7-9; J gene: TRBJ2-7; CDR3 protein: CASSPEGGPIYEQYF
V gene: TRBV11-3; J gene: TRBJ2-5; CDR3 protein: CASSLGHRGETQYF
V gene: TRBV7-2; J gene: TRBJ2-6; CDR3 protein: CASSLVPDSGANVLTF
V gene: TRBV4-1; J gene: TRBJ2-7; CDR3 protein: CASSQDRGYYEQYF
V gene: TRBV29-1; J gene: TRBJ1-1; CDR3 protein: CSVGPNEAFF
V gene: TRBV25-1; J gene: TRBJ1-2; CDR3 protein: CASSEWNYGYTF
V gene: TRBV10-3; J gene: TRBJ1-5; CDR3 protein: CAISESGQGSQPQHF
V gene: TRBV27; J gene: TRBJ2-7; CDR3 protein: CASSPTRNTYEQYF
V gene: TRBV30; J gene: TRBJ2-1; CDR3 protein: CAWGIEGTLAALFF
V gene: TRBV29-1; J gene: TRBJ2-1; CDR3 protein: CSVDPGLGYNEQFF
V gene: TRBV27; J gene: TRBJ2-7; CDR3 protein: CASSPRQSSYEQYF
V gene: TRBV2; J gene: TRBJ1-1; CDR3 protein: CANYRELNTEAFF
V gene: TRBV13; J gene: TRBJ2-1; CDR3 protein: CASSIPTNYNEQFF
V gene: TRBV7-2; J gene: TRBJ2-5; CDR3 protein: CASSSGIQETQYF
V gene: TRBV4-3; J gene: TRBJ2-7; CDR3 protein: CASSQESTGYYEQYF
V gene: TRBV6-6; J gene: TRBJ1-1; CDR3 protein: CASNIKRDTEAFF